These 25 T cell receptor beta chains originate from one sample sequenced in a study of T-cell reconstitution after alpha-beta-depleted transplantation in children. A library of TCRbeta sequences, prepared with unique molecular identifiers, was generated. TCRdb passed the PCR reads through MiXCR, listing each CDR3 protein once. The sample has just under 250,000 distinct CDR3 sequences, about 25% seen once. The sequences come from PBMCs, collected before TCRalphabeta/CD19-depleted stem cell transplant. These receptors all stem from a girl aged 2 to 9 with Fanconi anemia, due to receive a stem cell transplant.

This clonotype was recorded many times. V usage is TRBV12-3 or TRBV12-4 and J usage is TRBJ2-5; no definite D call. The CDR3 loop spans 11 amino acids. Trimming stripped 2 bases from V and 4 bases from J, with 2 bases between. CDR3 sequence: CASSLSETQYF. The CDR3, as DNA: TGTGCCAGCAGTTTATCAGAGACCCAGTACTTC.

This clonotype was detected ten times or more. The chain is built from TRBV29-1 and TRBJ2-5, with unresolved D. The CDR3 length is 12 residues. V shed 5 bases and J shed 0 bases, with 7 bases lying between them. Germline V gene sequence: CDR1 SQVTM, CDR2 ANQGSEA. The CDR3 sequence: CSVLDYQETQYF. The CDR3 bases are TGCAGCGTTTTAGACTACCAAGAGACCCAGTACTTC. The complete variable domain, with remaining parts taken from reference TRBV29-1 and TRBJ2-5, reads SAVISQKPSRDICQRGTSLTIQCQVDSQVTMMFWYRQQPGQSLTLIATANQGSEATYESGFVIDKFPISRPNLTFSTLTVSNMSPEDSSIYLCSVLDYQETQYFGPGTRLLVL.

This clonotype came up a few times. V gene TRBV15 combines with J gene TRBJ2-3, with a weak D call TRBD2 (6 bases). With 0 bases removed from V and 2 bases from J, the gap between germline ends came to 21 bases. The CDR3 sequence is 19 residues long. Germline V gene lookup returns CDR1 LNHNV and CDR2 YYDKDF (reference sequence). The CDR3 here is CATSRDLQDEAGITDTQYF. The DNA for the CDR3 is TGTGCCACCAGCAGAGATCTCCAAGATGAGGCGGGGATCACAGATACGCAGTATTTT.

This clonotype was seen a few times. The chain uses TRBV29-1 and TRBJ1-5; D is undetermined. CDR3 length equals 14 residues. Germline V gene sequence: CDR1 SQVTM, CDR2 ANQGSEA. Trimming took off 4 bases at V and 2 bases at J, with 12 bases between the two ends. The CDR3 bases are TGCAGCGTTGTAGAGGCCATGGGCAATCAGCCCCAGCATTTT. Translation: CSVVEAMGNQPQHF.

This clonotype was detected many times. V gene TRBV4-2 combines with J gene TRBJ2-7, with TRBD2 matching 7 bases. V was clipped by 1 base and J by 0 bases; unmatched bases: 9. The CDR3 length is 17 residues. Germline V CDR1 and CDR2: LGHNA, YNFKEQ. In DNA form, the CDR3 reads TGTGCCAGCAGCCAAGTTCCTACTAGCGCAAGCTCCTACGAGCAGTACTTC. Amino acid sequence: CASSQVPTSASSYEQYF.

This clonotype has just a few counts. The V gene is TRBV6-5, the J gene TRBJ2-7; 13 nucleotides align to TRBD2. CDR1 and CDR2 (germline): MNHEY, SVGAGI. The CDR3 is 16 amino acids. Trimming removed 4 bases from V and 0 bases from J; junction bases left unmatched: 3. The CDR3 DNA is TGTGCCAGCAGTTGGGGACTAGCGGGGCACTCCTACGAGCAGTACTTC. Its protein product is CASSWGLAGHSYEQYF.

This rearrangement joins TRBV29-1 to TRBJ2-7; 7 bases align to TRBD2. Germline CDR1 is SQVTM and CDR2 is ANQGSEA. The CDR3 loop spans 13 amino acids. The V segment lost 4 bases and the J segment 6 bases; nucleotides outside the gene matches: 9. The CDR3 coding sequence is TGCAGCGTTGGGAGTTTAGCGGGTTCCGAGCAGTACTTC. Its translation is CSVGSLAGSEQYF.

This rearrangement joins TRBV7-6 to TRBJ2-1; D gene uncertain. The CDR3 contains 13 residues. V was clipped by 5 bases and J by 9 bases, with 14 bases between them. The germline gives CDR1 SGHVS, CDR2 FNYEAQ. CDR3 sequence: CASSPGSPTEQFF. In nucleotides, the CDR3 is TGTGCCAGCAGCCCCGGGTCTCCCACTGAGCAGTTCTTC.

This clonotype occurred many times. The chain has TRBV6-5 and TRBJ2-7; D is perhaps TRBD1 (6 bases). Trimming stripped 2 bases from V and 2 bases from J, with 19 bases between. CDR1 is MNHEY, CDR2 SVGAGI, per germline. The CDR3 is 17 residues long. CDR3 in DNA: TGTGCCAGCAGTTACCCCCTCCGGGACATTCTGACCTACGAGCAGTACTTC. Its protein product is CASSYPLRDILTYEQYF.

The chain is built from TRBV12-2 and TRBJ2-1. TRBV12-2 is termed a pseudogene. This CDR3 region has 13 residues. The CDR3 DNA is TGTGCAAGTCGCTTAGAACGAGGCGATGAGCAGTTCTTC. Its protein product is CASRLERGDEQFF.

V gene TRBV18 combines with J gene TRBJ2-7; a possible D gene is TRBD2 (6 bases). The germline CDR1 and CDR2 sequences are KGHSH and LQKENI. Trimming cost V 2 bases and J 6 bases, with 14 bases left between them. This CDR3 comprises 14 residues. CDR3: CASSPERTKLEQYF. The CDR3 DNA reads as TGTGCCAGCTCACCAGAGAGGACTAAACTCGAGCAGTACTTC.

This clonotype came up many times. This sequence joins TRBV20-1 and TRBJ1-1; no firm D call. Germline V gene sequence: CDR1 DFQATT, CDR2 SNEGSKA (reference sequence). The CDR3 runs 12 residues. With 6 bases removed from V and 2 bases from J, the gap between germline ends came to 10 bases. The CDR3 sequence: CSAESANTEAFF. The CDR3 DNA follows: TGCAGTGCAGAATCAGCTAACACTGAAGCTTTCTTT.

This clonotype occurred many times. CDR3: CASSLRGLAYEQYF. Written as DNA, the CDR3 is TGTGCCAGCAGTTTGAGAGGGTTGGCCTACGAGCAGTACTTC. V and J are TRBV6-5 and TRBJ2-7, with D possibly being TRBD2 (5 bases). The CDR3 contains 14 residues. Per germline, CDR1 MNHEY and CDR2 SVGAGI. Trimming shortened V by 4 bases and J by 2 bases, and 12 bases separated the two germline ends.

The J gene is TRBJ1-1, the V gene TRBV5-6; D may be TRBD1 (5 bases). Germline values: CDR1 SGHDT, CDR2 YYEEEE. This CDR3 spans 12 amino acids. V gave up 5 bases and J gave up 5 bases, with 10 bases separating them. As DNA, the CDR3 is TGTGCCAGCAGTTGGGGGGGAACTGAAGCTTTCTTT. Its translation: CASSWGGTEAFF.

In DNA, the CDR3 is TGTGCCATCAGTGAGTTGGGGACTAGCGGATACGAGCAGTACTTC. Protein product: CAISELGTSGYEQYF. The V gene is TRBV10-3, the J gene TRBJ2-7; 11 bases align to TRBD2. V shed 1 base and J 4 bases; nucleotides not matched to a gene: 3. The CDR3 has 15 residues. CDR1 and CDR2 from the germline V gene are ENHRY and SYGVKD.

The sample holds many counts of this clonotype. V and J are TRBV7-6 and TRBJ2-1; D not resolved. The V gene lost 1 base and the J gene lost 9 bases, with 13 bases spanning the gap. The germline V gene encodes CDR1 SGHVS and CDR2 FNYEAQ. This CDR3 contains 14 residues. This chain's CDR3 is CASSLELTVSEQFF. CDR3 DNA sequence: TGTGCCAGCAGCTTAGAACTCACTGTTAGTGAGCAGTTCTTC.

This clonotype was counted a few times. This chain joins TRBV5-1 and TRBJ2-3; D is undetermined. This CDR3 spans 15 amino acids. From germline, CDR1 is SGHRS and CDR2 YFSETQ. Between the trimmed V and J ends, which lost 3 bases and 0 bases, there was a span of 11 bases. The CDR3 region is CASSSLVGSTDTQYF. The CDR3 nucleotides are TGCGCCAGCAGCTCACTCGTGGGGAGCACAGATACGCAGTATTTT.

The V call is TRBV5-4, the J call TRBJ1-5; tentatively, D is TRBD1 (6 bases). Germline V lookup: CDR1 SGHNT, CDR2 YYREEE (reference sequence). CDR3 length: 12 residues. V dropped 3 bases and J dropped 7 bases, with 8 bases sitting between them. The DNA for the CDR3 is TGTGCCAGCAGCTCCGACAGGCAGCCCCAGCATTTT. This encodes CASSSDRQPQHF.

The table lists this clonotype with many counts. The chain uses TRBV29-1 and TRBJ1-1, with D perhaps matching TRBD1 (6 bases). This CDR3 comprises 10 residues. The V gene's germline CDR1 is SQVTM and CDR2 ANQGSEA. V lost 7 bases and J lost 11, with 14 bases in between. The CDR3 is CSAVQGRAFF. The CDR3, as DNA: TGCAGCGCCGTACAGGGTCGGGCTTTCTTT.

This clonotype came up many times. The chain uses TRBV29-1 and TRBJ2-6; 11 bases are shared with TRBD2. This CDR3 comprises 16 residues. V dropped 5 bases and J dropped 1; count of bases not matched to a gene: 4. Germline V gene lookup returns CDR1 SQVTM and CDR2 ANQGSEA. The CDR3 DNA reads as TGCAGCGTTCTTCTAGCGGGGGGATCTGGGGCCAACGTCCTGACTTTC. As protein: CSVLLAGGSGANVLTF.

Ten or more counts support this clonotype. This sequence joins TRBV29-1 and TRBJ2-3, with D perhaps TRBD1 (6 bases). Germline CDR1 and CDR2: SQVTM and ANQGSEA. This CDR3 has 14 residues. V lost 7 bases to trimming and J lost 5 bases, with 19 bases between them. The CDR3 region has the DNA TGCAGCGCCAGGACAGTGGAGCATGTAGATACGCAGTATTTT. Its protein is CSARTVEHVDTQYF.

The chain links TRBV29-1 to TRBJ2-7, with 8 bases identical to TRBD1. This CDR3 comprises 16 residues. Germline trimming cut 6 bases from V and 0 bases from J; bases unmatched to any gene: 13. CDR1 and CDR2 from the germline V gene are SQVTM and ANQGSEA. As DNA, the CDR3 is TGCAGCGTCGCTAGATGGACAGGGACAGCCTCCTACGAGCAGTACTTC. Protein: CSVARWTGTASYEQYF.

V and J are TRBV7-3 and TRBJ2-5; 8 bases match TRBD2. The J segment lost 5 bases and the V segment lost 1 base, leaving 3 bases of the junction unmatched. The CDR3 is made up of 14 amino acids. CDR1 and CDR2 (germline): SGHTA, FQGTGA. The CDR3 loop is CASSLNGGGETQYF. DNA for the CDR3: TGTGCCAGCAGCTTAAACGGGGGGGGGGAGACCCAGTACTTC.

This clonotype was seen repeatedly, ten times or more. The CDR3: CSAPRSGQETQYF. The CDR3 DNA is TGCAGTGCCCCTAGGAGCGGCCAAGAGACCCAGTACTTC. The V gene is TRBV20-1, the J gene TRBJ2-5; D is perhaps TRBD2 (5 bases). Trimming shortened V by 6 bases and J by 1 base, and 12 bases separated the two germline ends. Germline V gene lookup returns CDR1 DFQATT and CDR2 SNEGSKA (reference sequence). The CDR3 runs to 13 residues.

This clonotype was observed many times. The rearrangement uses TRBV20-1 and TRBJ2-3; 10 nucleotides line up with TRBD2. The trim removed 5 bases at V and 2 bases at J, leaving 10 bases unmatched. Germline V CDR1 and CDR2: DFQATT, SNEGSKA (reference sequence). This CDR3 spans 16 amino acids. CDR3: CSAQALAGVYTDTQYF. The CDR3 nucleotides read TGCAGTGCTCAGGCCCTAGCGGGAGTCTACACAGATACGCAGTATTTT.